This TCR beta chain was captured by sequencing in a study of low-dose radiotherapy and immunotherapy resistance in tumors. Both TCRalpha and TCRbeta chains were reverse transcribed with V-gene-specific primers. Amplification of TCRs used a constant-region primer and V-primer adapter for roughly 18 PCR cycles. Using its own MiXCR run on the reads, TCRdb lists one record per CDR3 protein. The sample lists tens of thousands of distinct CDR3 sequences; over 15% were seen once. Germline loops: CDR1 DFQATT, CDR2 SNEGSKA (reference sequence). This CDR3 has 15 amino acids. The V gene lost 1 base and the J gene lost 7 bases, with 19 bases spanning the gap. This clonotype appeared many times. Sample time point: before trial treatment.

The TCR originated in a male donor with prostate cancer. The chain couples TRBV20-1 to TRBJ1-2; possibly TRBD1 for D (6 bases). This sample comprised PBMCs, obtained before treatment. The CDR3 DNA is TGCAGTGCTAGAGCAGTGGGGACAAGGGTTAGTGGCTACACCTTC. Encoded protein: CSARAVGTRVSGYTF.